This T cell receptor (beta chain) originates from a study of cytomegalovirus exposure and HLA in healthy donors. The PCR made use of 60 Vbeta and 13 Jbeta primers. Method: immunoSEQ multiplex PCR; TCRdb's copy keeps in-frame clones and lacks some. The sample includes 150,000 or so clones. Study observations and caveats: Many donors carried some public TCRs, although rarity characterized most TCR sequences.

As concerns this clone: Its antigen is as yet unknown.

Germline V gene lookup returns CDR1 SGHTA and CDR2 FQGNSA. V was trimmed by 1 base and J by 6 bases, leaving 13 bases between them. The CDR3 is 15 amino acids. This sequence joins TRBV7-2 and TRBJ1-5; possibly TRBD1 for D (6 bases). Sequenced material: PBMCs. This clonotype originated in a woman aged 60-70 years in good health and CMV-seronegative. CDR3 coding DNA: TGTGCCAGCAGCTTAGTGGGGGGGGCGACTCAGCCCCAGCATTTT. Translating gives CASSLVGGATQPQHF.